These 13 T cell receptor beta chains share one sample of origin, sequenced in a study of spatial heterogeneity in lung cancer. TCRdb re-analysed the 5' RACE reads in MiXCR, keeping a single row per CDR3 protein. The sample yields 85,000 to 100,000 distinct CDR3 sequences, 12% seen once. Time point here: sample taken at primary tumor resection. Sequencing was performed on PBMCs, taken at surgery. All receptors come from a male donor with early-stage non-small cell lung cancer.

The chain couples TRBV18 to TRBJ2-7, with D perhaps matching TRBD1 or TRBD2 (5 bases each). Per germline, CDR1 KGHSH and CDR2 LQKENI. This CDR3 is built from 13 residues. Trimming took 0 bases from V and 6 from J, leaving 9 bases between them. The CDR3: CASSPPTGREQYF. CDR3 nucleotide sequence: TGTGCCAGCTCACCACCGACGGGGCGCGAGCAGTACTTC.

The J gene is TRBJ2-7, the V gene TRBV18, with 7 positions matching TRBD1. CDR1 is KGHSH, CDR2 LQKENI, per germline. The CDR3 has 15 residues. Trimming removed 4 bases from V and 5 bases from J; junction bases left unmatched: 11. CDR3 amino acids: CASSRPGQIGHEQYF. CDR3 in DNA: TGTGCCAGCTCACGGCCGGGACAGATCGGCCACGAGCAGTACTTC.

In this sample, this clonotype turned up many times. The genes are TRBV3-1 and TRBJ1-4; 8 bases map to TRBD1. Per germline, CDR1 LGHDT and CDR2 YNNKEL (reference sequence). This CDR3 comprises 18 residues. Trimming took 0 bases from V and 5 from J; bases not matched to a gene: 11. CDR3 amino acids: CASSQDPVTRGQNEKLFF. The DNA of the CDR3 is TGTGCCAGCAGCCAAGATCCGGTAACCAGGGGGCAGAATGAAAAACTGTTTTTT. Drawing the rest from reference TRBV3-1 and TRBJ1-4, the complete variable domain is DTAVSQTPKYLVTQMGNDKSIKCEQNLGHDTMYWYKQDSKKFLKIMFSYNNKELIINETVPNRFSPKSPDKAHLNLHINSLELGDSAVYFCASSQDPVTRGQNEKLFFGSGTQLSVL.

The V gene is TRBV28, the J gene TRBJ2-5; D may be TRBD2 (5 bases). V lost 5 bases and J lost 7, with 17 bases in between. This CDR3 has 14 amino acids. CDR1 and CDR2 from the germline V gene are MDHEN and SYDVKM. The CDR3 region is CASSPPRRAGTQYF. The CDR3 DNA reads as TGTGCCAGCAGTCCCCCTAGGCGGGCGGGGACCCAGTACTTC.

This clonotype showed up just a few times. This chain joins TRBV6-2 or TRBV6-3 and TRBJ2-1; D might be TRBD2 (7 bases). CDR3 length equals 15 residues. The V and J ends lost 7 bases and 0 bases respectively, with 13 bases between them. The germline V gene has CDR1 MNHEY and CDR2 SVGEGT. CDR3 in DNA: TGTGCCAGCATCCCGGGGGGCAGCTCCTACAATGAGCAGTTCTTC. It specifies CASIPGGSSYNEQFF.

This clonotype was recorded a few times. The chain combines TRBV6-5 with TRBJ2-7; TRBD1 agrees at 9 bases. The CDR3 sequence is 14 residues long. Germline-derived CDR1 and CDR2 are MNHEY and SVGAGI. J gave up 4 bases and V 10 bases, and 11 bases lay outside the gene matches. Here the CDR3 DNA reads TGTGCCACAATAAAAGTGACAGGGGGATACGAGCAGTACTTC. Translation: CATIKVTGGYEQYF.

The gene calls are TRBV7-2 and TRBJ2-2; D remains unclear. Germline V gene data show CDR1 as SGHTA and CDR2 as FQGNSA. The CDR3 runs to 17 residues. Trimming removed 0 bases from V and 10 bases from J, with 21 bases in between. The CDR3 DNA is TGTGCCAGCAGCTTAGCGGCCGTGACTGCAACCATCGCGGAGCTGTTTTTT. Protein: CASSLAAVTATIAELFF.

This clonotype was picked up a small number of times. V and J are TRBV12-3 or TRBV12-4 and TRBJ1-2, with D hard to call. V was shortened by 6 bases and J by 1 base, with 15 bases between the two germline ends. The CDR3 loop spans 15 amino acids. CDR3 protein: CASSRRYTRNYGYTF. CDR3 nucleotide sequence: TGTGCCAGCAGCCGCCGGTACACCCGTAACTATGGCTACACCTTC.

J is TRBJ1-4 and V is TRBV3-1, with D uncertain. The CDR3 has 12 amino acids. Germline lookup yields CDR1 LGHDT and CDR2 YNNKEL (reference sequence). V gave up 4 bases and J gave up 11 bases, with 11 bases separating them. CDR3 protein: CASSRNLGKLFF. The CDR3 DNA follows: TGTGCCAGCAGCCGGAACCTGGGGAAACTGTTTTTT. Together with reference TRBV3-1 and TRBJ1-4, the CDR3 gives the full variable domain: DTAVSQTPKYLVTQMGNDKSIKCEQNLGHDTMYWYKQDSKKFLKIMFSYNNKELIINETVPNRFSPKSPDKAHLNLHINSLELGDSAVYFCASSRNLGKLFFGSGTQLSVL.

The chain links TRBV11-2 to TRBJ2-1; 8 nucleotides align to TRBD2. The CDR3 extends over 14 amino acids. Losses at the gene ends were 4 bases for V and 5 bases for J; bases not matched to a gene: 4. Per the germline V gene, CDR1 is SGHAT and CDR2 is FQNNGV. The CDR3 DNA reads TGTGCCAGCAGCTCCGGGAGGGCCAACAATGAGCAGTTCTTC. It translates to CASSSGRANNEQFF.

This clonotype turned up a few times. The V and J genes are TRBV29-1 and TRBJ2-3, with a possible D match to TRBD1 (6 bases). The V end lost 0 bases, the J end lost 9 bases, and 16 bases lay between the germline ends. This CDR3 has 14 residues. Germline V gene sequence: CDR1 SQVTM, CDR2 ANQGSEA. CDR3 nucleotide sequence: TGCAGCGTTGAAGATCAAATGGGCAGGGGCACGCAGTATTTT. This codes for CSVEDQMGRGTQYF.

This chain connects TRBV20-1 to TRBJ2-7, with 7 bases fitting TRBD2. This CDR3 comprises 12 residues. Unmatched junction bases numbered 5, after V lost 5 bases and J lost 4 bases. Germline V gene data show CDR1 as DFQATT and CDR2 as SNEGSKA (reference sequence). CDR3 sequence (DNA): TGCAGTGCTTCGGACGGGAGGTACGAGCAGTACTTC. Translating it yields CSASDGRYEQYF.

V is TRBV6-6 and J is TRBJ1-2, with D possibly matching TRBD1 (6 bases). CDR1 and CDR2 (germline): MNHNY, SVGAGI (reference sequence). Trimming removed 6 bases from V and 8 bases from J, with 16 bases in between. The CDR3 sequence is 13 residues long. For the CDR3, the DNA is TGTGCCAGCAGAACCACAGGGAGAGGAGGCTACACCTTC. Translation gives CASRTTGRGGYTF.